This entry features one T cell receptor beta chain sequence. This record comes from a study of shared clonotypes between healthy human individuals. Whole-study context: Three plates each covered CD4 naive and memory; CD8 naive two, CD8 memory one.

The germline V and J ends were trimmed by 2 bases and 1 base, with 4 bases remaining between them. Per germline, CDR1 SEHNR and CDR2 FQNEAQ (reference sequence). The length of the CDR3 is 13 residues. Sorted-subset replicate PCRs used 150 to 200 ng DNA, some 30,000 T cell genomes. Assay: immunoSEQ multiplex PCR; the TCRdb copy retains only in-frame clones and omits some. This sample has over 1.5 million clones, with under 99% found just once. Into CD45RA+ naive and CD45RA-negative memory subsets, the CD4+ cells were split. The V gene is TRBV7-9, the J gene TRBJ2-3; unclear D gene. The TCR was taken from a young man in good health. Input material: naive CD4+ T cells sorted from blood. Subset described: CD45RA+ positively selected. This chain's CDR3 is CASSLLGTDTQYF. As DNA, the CDR3 is TGTGCCAGCAGCTTATTGGGCACAGATACGCAGTATTTT. Full variable domain (rest looked up from reference TRBV7-9 and TRBJ2-3): DTGVSQNPRHKITKRGQNVTFRCDPISEHNRLYWYRQTLGQGPEFLTYFQNEAQLEKSRLLSDRFSAERPKGSFSTLEIQRTEQGDSAMYLCASSLLGTDTQYFGPGTRLTVL.